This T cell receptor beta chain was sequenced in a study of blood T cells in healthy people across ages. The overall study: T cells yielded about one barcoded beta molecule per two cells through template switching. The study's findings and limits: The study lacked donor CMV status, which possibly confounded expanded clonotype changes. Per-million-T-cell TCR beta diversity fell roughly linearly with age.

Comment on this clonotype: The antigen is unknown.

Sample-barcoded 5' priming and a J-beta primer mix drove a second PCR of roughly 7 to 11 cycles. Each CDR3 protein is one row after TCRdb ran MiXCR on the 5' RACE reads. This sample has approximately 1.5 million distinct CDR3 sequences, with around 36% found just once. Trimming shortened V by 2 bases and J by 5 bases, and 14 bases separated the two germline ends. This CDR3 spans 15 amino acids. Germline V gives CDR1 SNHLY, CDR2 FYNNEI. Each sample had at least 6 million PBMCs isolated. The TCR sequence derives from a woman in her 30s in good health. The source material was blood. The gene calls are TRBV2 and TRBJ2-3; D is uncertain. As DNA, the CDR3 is TGTGCCAGCAGTGAAAAGGGAAGATCTGGAGATACGCAGTATTTT. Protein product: CASSEKGRSGDTQYF.